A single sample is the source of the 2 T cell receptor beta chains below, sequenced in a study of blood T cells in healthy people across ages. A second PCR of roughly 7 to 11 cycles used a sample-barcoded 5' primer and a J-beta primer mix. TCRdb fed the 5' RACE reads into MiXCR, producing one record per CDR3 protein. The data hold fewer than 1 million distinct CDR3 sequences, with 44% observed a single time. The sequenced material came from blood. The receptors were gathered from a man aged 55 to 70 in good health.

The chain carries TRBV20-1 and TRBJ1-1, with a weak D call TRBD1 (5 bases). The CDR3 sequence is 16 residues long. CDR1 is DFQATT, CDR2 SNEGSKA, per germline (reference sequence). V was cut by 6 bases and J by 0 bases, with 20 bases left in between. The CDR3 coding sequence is TGCAGTGCCCTTGGGGGTTCGACCAATATGAACACTGAAGCTTTCTTT. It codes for CSALGGSTNMNTEAFF.

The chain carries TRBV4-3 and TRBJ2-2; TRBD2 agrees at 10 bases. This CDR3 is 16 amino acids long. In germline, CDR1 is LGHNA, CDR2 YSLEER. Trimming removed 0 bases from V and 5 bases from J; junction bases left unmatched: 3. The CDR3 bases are TGCGCCAGCAGCCAAGAGTGGACTAGCGGTACCGGGGAGCTGTTTTTT. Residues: CASSQEWTSGTGELFF.